The clone carrying this TCR beta chain was counted only a few times. V lost 5 bases and J lost 5, with 4 bases in between. This CDR3 is 10 amino acids long. The V gene's germline CDR1 is MGHDK and CDR2 SYGVNS. This entry comes from a study of early T cells in non-severe SARS-CoV-2 infection. Study in general: Bulk RNA taken from unsorted whole blood was sequenced, leaving chains unpaired.

TCRdb re-called the 5' RACE reads through MiXCR, storing one row per CDR3 protein. Of around 77,000 distinct CDR3 sequences in the sample, 12% were seen once. Sequences were derived from whole blood, sampled at baseline. This sequence was found in an adult who was a healthcare worker with PCR-confirmed SARS-CoV-2 infection or an uninfected control (not recorded which). The donor label of this sample is uncertain. This chain links TRBV25-1 with TRBJ2-7; D gene uncertain. The DNA of the CDR3 is TGTGCCAGCAGTCTGGACGAGCAGTACTTC. Its protein is CASSLDEQYF.